This T cell receptor beta chain derives from a study of neoadjuvant anti-PD-1 for oral cavity cancer. Looking at the study overall: Nivolumab at 3 mg/kg was mostly given biweekly, three to four doses, pre-surgery. Patients without progression received a fourth nivolumab dose around day 43, then surgical resection on days 50-56.

TCRdb's table, derived via immunoSEQ multiplex PCR, lists solely in-frame clones and lacks some. Of some 14,000 clones listed, 60% to 75% are singletons. This clone was seen a few times. Time point in this sample: after neoadjuvant nivolumab, at surgical resection. Deletions cut 1 base from V and 8 bases from J, with 11 bases between. Germline V gene sequence: CDR1 GTSNPN, CDR2 SVGIG (reference sequence). This CDR3 spans 13 amino acids. The source material was PBMCs, sampled after nivolumab (anti-PD-1) treatment. This sequence originates from a person aged 40 to 85 with oral cavity squamous cell carcinoma. The rearrangement uses TRBV30 and TRBJ1-4; D is perhaps TRBD1 (5 bases). The CDR3 nucleotides read TGTGCCTGGAGTGCCGGACATTTGGAAAAACTGTTTTTT. Protein product: CAWSAGHLEKLFF.